One and the same sample provided the 24 T cell receptor beta chains below, sequenced in a study of identical twins. Via MiXCR, TCRdb re-called the 5' RACE reads, giving one row per CDR3 protein. The sample includes hundreds of thousands of distinct CDR3 sequences, 6.1% of them seen just once. Sequencing was done on a sample of naive T cells sorted from blood. All receptors derive from a man between 18 and 35 years old in good health.

This clonotype appeared many times. The chain carries TRBV29-1 and TRBJ2-3; 7 nucleotides line up with TRBD2. CDR1 and CDR2 from the germline V gene are SQVTM and ANQGSEA. This CDR3 has 14 amino acids. The V segment lost 4 bases and the J segment 4 bases; nucleotides outside the gene matches: 8. The CDR3 DNA is TGCAGCGTTGCGGCGGGAGTGGCGGCAGATACGCAGTATTTT. Amino acids: CSVAAGVAADTQYF.

This clonotype appeared a few times. V usage is TRBV7-2 and J usage is TRBJ2-7; maybe TRBD1 (6 bases). CDR3 length equals 14 residues. Trimming shortened V by 5 bases and J by 2 bases, and 13 bases separated the two germline ends. The germline gives CDR1 SGHTA, CDR2 FQGNSA. In DNA form, the CDR3 reads TGTGCCAGCAGCGCTCACTGGGACACCTACGAGCAGTACTTC. Its translation is CASSAHWDTYEQYF.

There are many counts of this clonotype. The rearrangement uses TRBV24-1 and TRBJ2-1, with 11 bases that match TRBD2. With V trimmed by 7 bases and J by 13 bases, 8 bases remained unmatched. The CDR3 sequence is 13 residues long. Germline values: CDR1 KGHDR, CDR2 SFDVKD. The CDR3 protein is CATRGLAGGDQFF. DNA for the CDR3: TGTGCCACCAGAGGTCTAGCGGGAGGAGATCAGTTCTTC.

The sample holds a few counts of this clonotype. The CDR3 DNA follows: TGCAGCGTCACAGGGGGCGGGATGAATGAAAAACTGTTTTTT. As protein: CSVTGGGMNEKLFF. The chain links TRBV29-1 to TRBJ1-4; 9 nucleotides align to TRBD1. CDR3 length equals 14 residues. Germline trimming cut 6 bases from V and 5 bases from J; bases unmatched to any gene: 7. Germline CDR1 reads SQVTM; CDR2 reads ANQGSEA.

The sample holds many counts of this clonotype. This sequence joins TRBV5-1 and TRBJ2-3; TRBD1 aligns across 10 bases. The germline V gene has CDR1 SGHRS and CDR2 YFSETQ. The CDR3 spans 16 residues. The ends lost 4 bases at V and 2 bases at J; junction bases unmatched: 7. The CDR3 is CASSQGTGANTDTQYF. The CDR3 DNA is TGCGCCAGCAGCCAGGGGACAGGGGCTAACACAGATACGCAGTATTTT. Full variable domain (missing parts from reference TRBV5-1 and TRBJ2-3): KAGVTQTPRYLIKTRGQQVTLSCSPISGHRSVSWYQQTPGQGLQFLFEYFSETQRNKGNFPGRFSGRQFSNSRSEMNVSTLELGDSALYLCASSQGTGANTDTQYFGPGTRLTVL.

This clonotype has a count of ten or more. J is TRBJ2-3 and V is TRBV12-3 or TRBV12-4, with 12 nucleotides matching TRBD1. Trimming at V came to 3 bases and at J to 2 bases, leaving 3 bases not matched to a gene. The CDR3 is made up of 16 amino acids. Here the CDR3 DNA reads TGTGCCAGCAGTTTGTCGGGACAGGGGGCCACAGATACGCAGTATTTT. Translating gives CASSLSGQGATDTQYF.

The chain is built from TRBV11-2 and TRBJ2-1, with a weak D call TRBD1 (5 bases). Trimming removed 6 bases at V and 0 bases at J, with 21 bases between. The length of the CDR3 is 18 residues. CDR1 is SGHAT and CDR2 is FQNNGV in the germline V gene. The chain's CDR3 is CASRQGRGLTSSYNEQFF. The DNA of the CDR3 is TGTGCCAGCAGGCAAGGTAGGGGCCTTACAAGCTCCTACAATGAGCAGTTCTTC. Based on the CDR3 plus reference TRBV11-2 and TRBJ2-1, the full variable domain is EAGVAQSPRYKIIEKRQSVAFWCNPISGHATLYWYQQILGQGPKLLIQFQNNGVVDDSQLPKDRFSAERLKGVDSTLKIQPAKLEDSAVYLCASRQGRGLTSSYNEQFFGPGTRLTVL.

This clonotype occurred a few times. This rearrangement joins TRBV3-1 to TRBJ2-1, with 7 bases fitting TRBD2. This CDR3 spans 11 amino acids. The V and J ends lost 4 bases and 11 bases, in that order; junction bases with no gene match: 2. Germline V gives CDR1 LGHDT, CDR2 YNNKEL (reference sequence). The CDR3, as DNA: TGTGCCAGCAGCCTGAGCGGGAAGCAGTTCTTC. This gives the protein CASSLSGKQFF.

This clonotype showed up just a few times. The chain uses TRBV12-3 or TRBV12-4 and TRBJ2-1, with TRBD2 as a possible D gene (7 bases). The V end was cut by 7 bases, the J end by 5 bases, with 15 bases between. CDR3 length equals 14 residues. The CDR3 spells CASKDSGTNNEQFF. CDR3 nucleotide sequence: TGTGCCAGCAAGGACAGCGGGACCAACAATGAGCAGTTCTTC.

The rearrangement links TRBV6-1 to TRBJ1-2, with TRBD1 matching over 7 bases. With 5 bases clipped from V and 1 base from J, the junction kept 7 bases outside the gene matches. Germline assignment: CDR1 MNHNS and CDR2 SASEGT. This CDR3 has 15 amino acids. CDR3: CASSPGTAHNYGYTF. CDR3 coding DNA: TGTGCCAGCAGTCCCGGGACAGCTCATAACTATGGCTACACCTTC.

The V gene is TRBV29-1, the J gene TRBJ2-5; D is ambiguous. Germline V CDR1 and CDR2: SQVTM, ANQGSEA. V lost 4 bases to trimming and J lost 4 bases, with 10 bases between them. The CDR3 is 12 amino acids. CDR3 nucleotide sequence: TGCAGCGTTGGTTCAAGGCGAGAGACCCAGTACTTC. Translation gives CSVGSRRETQYF. Supplemented by reference TRBV29-1 and TRBJ2-5, the full variable domain reads SAVISQKPSRDICQRGTSLTIQCQVDSQVTMMFWYRQQPGQSLTLIATANQGSEATYESGFVIDKFPISRPNLTFSTLTVSNMSPEDSSIYLCSVGSRRETQYFGPGTRLLVL.

The chain combines TRBV7-6 with TRBJ2-7; TRBD1 agrees at 11 bases. CDR1 SGHVS and CDR2 FNYEAQ come from the germline V gene. V was clipped by 1 base and J by 0 bases; unmatched bases: 2. The CDR3 consists of 16 residues. CDR3 amino acids: CASSLGGTGGSYEQYF. The CDR3 DNA is TGTGCCAGCAGCTTAGGAGGGACAGGGGGCTCCTACGAGCAGTACTTC. The complete variable domain, with remaining parts taken from reference TRBV7-6 and TRBJ2-7, reads GAGVSQSPRYKVTKRGQDVALRCDPISGHVSLYWYRQALGQGPEFLTYFNYEAQQDKSGLPNDRFSAERPEGSISTLTIQRTEQRDSAMYRCASSLGGTGGSYEQYFGPGTRLTVT.

This clonotype has a count of ten or more. J is TRBJ2-1 and V is TRBV29-1; D gene uncertain. This CDR3 has 14 residues. Germline CDR1 and CDR2: SQVTM and ANQGSEA. With 6 bases removed from V and 0 bases from J, the gap between germline ends came to 12 bases. This chain's CDR3 is CSVQRGSSYNEQFF. DNA of the CDR3: TGCAGCGTCCAGCGTGGCAGCTCCTACAATGAGCAGTTCTTC.

This clonotype was seen many times. V usage is TRBV20-1 and J usage is TRBJ1-5; weak D call: TRBD1 (5 bases). The CDR3 contains 14 residues. The germline V and J ends were trimmed by 1 base and 8 bases, with 15 bases remaining between them. Germline V gene data show CDR1 as DFQATT and CDR2 as SNEGSKA (reference sequence). CDR3 in DNA: TGCAGTGCTAGAGTTGACAGCTTGGGTGAGCCCCAGCATTTT. It is translated as CSARVDSLGEPQHF.

Many counts were recorded for this clonotype. The chain employs TRBV7-3 and TRBJ2-5; D is unclear. The CDR3 extends over 14 amino acids. V lost 2 bases and J 7 bases, leaving 14 bases between the germline ends. CDR1 and CDR2 from the germline V gene are SGHTA and FQGTGA. The CDR3: CASSLWAAWGTQYF. The CDR3 coding sequence is TGTGCCAGCAGCTTATGGGCAGCCTGGGGGACCCAGTACTTC. Looking up the rest from reference TRBV7-3 and TRBJ2-5 gives the full variable domain: GAGVSQTPSNKVTEKGKYVELRCDPISGHTALYWYRQSLGQGPEFLIYFQGTGAADDSGLPNDRFFAVRPEGSVSTLKIQRTERGDSAVYLCASSLWAAWGTQYFGPGTRLLVL.

This clonotype has ten or more counts. The chain joins TRBV7-9 to TRBJ2-5; D may be TRBD1 (5 bases). The CDR3 runs 14 residues. V was clipped by 1 base and J by 0 bases, with 6 bases between them. Germline CDR1 SEHNR, CDR2 FQNEAQ (reference sequence). The CDR3 DNA reads TGTGCCAGCAGCTTAGGGACAAACCAAGAGACCCAGTACTTC. Amino acids: CASSLGTNQETQYF.

This clonotype was seen a few times. The chain uses TRBV11-3 and TRBJ2-5; D not resolved. V lost 7 bases to trimming and J lost 4 bases, with 10 bases between them. Germline V gene sequence: CDR1 SGHNT, CDR2 YENEEA. CDR3 length equals 12 residues. The CDR3 nucleotides are TGTGCCAGCACTTCGTCCGGAGAGACCCAGTACTTC. This gives the protein CASTSSGETQYF.

V gene TRBV3-1 combines with J gene TRBJ2-7; 8 positions match TRBD2. After removal of 7 bases from V and 3 bases from J, the junction contained 8 bases not matched to a gene. Germline V CDR1 and CDR2: LGHDT, YNNKEL (reference sequence). The CDR3 sequence is 14 residues long. The CDR3 DNA is TGTGCCAGCAACGTAGCGGGACGAGGCTACGAGCAGTACTTC. As protein: CASNVAGRGYEQYF.

The V call is TRBV13, the J call TRBJ2-1; the match to TRBD1 covers 8 bases. Germline V CDR1 and CDR2: PRHDT, FYEKMQ (reference sequence). The CDR3 covers 16 residues. V lost 5 bases, J lost 12 bases, and 18 bases stayed unmatched. Written as DNA, the CDR3 is TGTGCCAGCAGCCGTCTTGGGCAGGGGGCTGTAGTTGGGCAGTTCTTC. Its protein is CASSRLGQGAVVGQFF.

This clonotype came up many times. This chain connects TRBV10-3 to TRBJ2-7, with 12 positions matching TRBD2. The V gene's germline CDR1 is ENHRY and CDR2 SYGVKD. The CDR3 is 15 amino acids. Unmatched junction bases numbered 5, after V lost 6 bases and J lost 2 bases. The CDR3 loop is CAIRPGLAGPYEQYF. The CDR3 DNA follows: TGTGCCATCAGACCGGGACTAGCGGGCCCCTACGAGCAGTACTTC.

This clonotype was counted only a few times. The rearrangement links TRBV20-1 to TRBJ1-5, with unresolved D. This CDR3 contains 15 residues. The germline V gene has CDR1 DFQATT and CDR2 SNEGSKA (reference sequence). The ends were cut back, 7 bases at V and 0 bases at J, with 16 bases in the middle. This CDR3 reads CSVTAGSYSNQPQHF. For the CDR3, the DNA is TGCAGTGTTACAGCCGGGAGTTATAGCAATCAGCCCCAGCATTTT.

This clonotype came up many times. The chain is built from TRBV7-9 and TRBJ1-2, with D hard to call. Germline assignment: CDR1 SEHNR and CDR2 FQNEAQ (reference sequence). The CDR3 has 13 amino acids. V lost 3 bases and J 2 bases, leaving 7 bases between the germline ends. The CDR3 here is CASSFSGNYGYTF. The CDR3 nucleotides are TGTGCCAGCAGCTTTAGTGGCAACTATGGCTACACCTTC.

This clonotype was seen many times. This sequence joins TRBV11-2 and TRBJ2-1, with TRBD2 identical over 9 bases. This CDR3 contains 17 residues. With 4 bases clipped from V and 6 bases from J, the junction kept 13 bases outside the gene matches. The germline V gene encodes CDR1 SGHAT and CDR2 FQNNGV. The CDR3 DNA sequence: TGTGCCAGCAGCTCCCCGGGGGTAGCGGGAGTTCGCAATGAGCAGTTCTTC. Its protein product is CASSSPGVAGVRNEQFF.

This clonotype was observed many times. The DNA of the CDR3 is TGTGCCAGCAGTGGAAGGACAGCCTCCTACGAGCAGTACTTC. Amino acids: CASSGRTASYEQYF. The chain links TRBV28 to TRBJ2-7; D may be TRBD1 (6 bases). The V end lost 5 bases, the J end lost 0 bases, and 11 bases lay between the germline ends. Germline V lookup: CDR1 MDHEN, CDR2 SYDVKM. This CDR3 spans 14 amino acids.